This T cell receptor beta chain was obtained from a study of response to subunit inactivated influenza vaccine. TCRdb independently ran MiXCR on the RT-PCR reads; one entry per CDR3 protein. The sample has approximately 500,000 distinct CDR3 sequences, roughly 13% seen once. About this clonotype: No antigen is known for it.

Overall study findings and caveats: Few new T cells, the authors suggested, are recruited by each seasonal influenza vaccination.

The CDR3 sequence is 15 residues long. The germline V gene has CDR1 LGHDT and CDR2 YNNKEL (reference sequence). The V end lost 0 bases, the J end lost 11 bases, and 19 bases lay between the germline ends. The starting material was PBMCs from blood, obtained roughly 6 weeks after vaccination. This chain uses TRBV3-1 with TRBJ1-1; D is unclear. This receptor was obtained from a man aged 50 to 60 who received an inactivated influenza vaccine. CDR3 DNA sequence: TGTGCCAGCAGCCAAGATCTCACTTTGTCCGGAGGCGCTTTCTTT. Translation: CASSQDLTLSGGAFF.